The present entry profiles one T cell receptor beta chain with its context. TRB was amplified by touch-down multiplex PCR, primer pools A and B combined. TCRdb re-called the multiplex PCR reads, yielding one record per CDR3 amino acid sequence without DNA. Its table records about 4,900 distinct CDR3 sequences. TRB was amplified from roughly 250 ng of peripheral blood genomic DNA per sample. The data are from a study of T cell clusters in autoimmune cytopenias. Germline V gene sequence: CDR1 LNHDA, CDR2 SQIVND (reference sequence). CDR3 length equals 15 residues. These records were also assigned to another study, of T cell repertoires in aging, cancer and after chemotherapy. That investigation notes: Donors were grouped into six age bands spanning 30 or younger through 70 or older.

This receptor was identified in a human donor with chronic lymphocytic leukemia. The donor label of this sample is uncertain. The genes are TRBV19 and TRBJ1-2. The specimen sequenced was peripheral blood. CDR3: CASNLAGDGNYGYTF.